Listed below are T cell receptor beta chains from one sample, sequenced in a study of T-cell memory formation after mild COVID-19. Each CDR3 protein gets one entry after TCRdb re-called the 5' RACE reads with MiXCR. The data show 140,000 or so distinct CDR3 sequences, 6% to 6.5% seen once. Sequencing was performed on PBMCs or a T cell subset sorted from them (not recorded which). Source of these receptors: an adult woman who had mild COVID-19 (a few samples of this study predate the infection). Cell type and time point are not known. Both conserved end residues are part of each CDR3. Fields, in order: D gene, V gene, J gene, clone size, CDR3 DNA, CDR3 protein. The D gene is left open where the match is weak. Size tells how often a clone was seen (once, few, many) or the class of an expanded clone, and some rows leave it out.

NA,TRBV29-1,TRBJ1-5,NA,TGCAGCGTTAGAGGAGATAGCAATCAGCCCCAGCATTTT,CSVRGDSNQPQHF
NA,TRBV20-1,TRBJ1-2,many,TGCAGTCCCCCATCAGGACAGCACAACTATGGCTACACCTTC,CSPPSGQHNYGYTF
TRBD1,TRBV7-2,TRBJ1-4,many,TGTGCCAGCAGCTCGGGACAGGGGAATGAAAAACTGTTTTTT,CASSSGQGNEKLFF
NA,TRBV2,TRBJ2-4,NA,TGTGCCAGCAGTGAAAGAAGCGGCCTAGCCAAAAACATTCAGTACTTC,CASSERSGLAKNIQYF
TRBD1,TRBV20-1,TRBJ2-7,many,TGCAGTGCTAGAGGCACAGGGGGGTTCTCCTACGAGCAGTACTTC,CSARGTGGFSYEQYF
TRBD2,TRBV5-5,TRBJ2-3,NA,TGTGCCAGCAGCTTAGGGACTAGCGGAGAGGTAGATACGCAGTATTTT,CASSLGTSGEVDTQYF
NA,TRBV12-3/TRBV12-4,TRBJ2-7,many,TGTGCCAGCAGTTTTCTTGGCAGACCTTCGGATCAGTACTTC,CASSFLGRPSDQYF
NA,TRBV7-9,TRBJ1-1,many,TGTGCCAGCAGCTTAGACGGAGGCTCTAAACAGAACACTGAAGCTTTCTTT,CASSLDGGSKQNTEAFF
NA,TRBV14,TRBJ2-7,many,TGTGCCAGCAGCCCCGACACCTACGAGCAGTACTTC,CASSPDTYEQYF
NA,TRBV29-1,TRBJ2-5,few,TGCAGCGTTGGGGACCAAGAGACCCAGTACTTC,CSVGDQETQYF
TRBD2,TRBV5-1,TRBJ2-7,few,TGCGCCAGCAGCTTGGGGGCTAGCGGGAGTCTCGAGCAGTACTTC,CASSLGASGSLEQYF
TRBD1,TRBV5-1,TRBJ1-2,NA,TGCGCCAGCAGCACGGGACAGGCCGGCTATGGCTACACCTTC,CASSTGQAGYGYTF
NA,TRBV6-5,TRBJ2-5,many,TGTGCCAGCAGTTACGCCGGGGGCCCCGGGACCCAGTACTTC,CASSYAGGPGTQYF
NA,TRBV6-1,TRBJ1-5,few,TGTGCCAGCAGTGAAGTGGACTCCGGTCGTGAGCCCCAGCATTTT,CASSEVDSGREPQHF
TRBD2,TRBV7-3,TRBJ2-2,many,TGTGCCAGCGGCGTTAGCGGGGGGGCCTATTCCTCCGGGGAGCTGTTTTTT,CASGVSGGAYSSGELFF
NA,TRBV2,TRBJ2-7,few,TGTGCCAGCAGTGAGGCAGGGCCCTACGAGCAGTACTTC,CASSEAGPYEQYF
TRBD2,TRBV7-2,TRBJ2-7,NA,TGTGCCAGCAGCTTTCGGGTTGGCGGGAGTGGCTACGAGCAGTACTTC,CASSFRVGGSGYEQYF
NA,TRBV30,TRBJ1-5,many,TGTGCCTGGAGTAAAGGGGCACGCAATCAGCCCCAGCATTTT,CAWSKGARNQPQHF
TRBD2,TRBV7-2,TRBJ2-2,NA,TGTGCCAGCAGAGCTAGCGGGACTACCGGGGAGCTGTTTTTT,CASRASGTTGELFF
NA,TRBV6-2/TRBV6-3,TRBJ2-1,few,TGTGCCAGCAGTTACGTTGGGAGAGCGAATGAGCAGTTCTTC,CASSYVGRANEQFF
NA,TRBV4-3,TRBJ1-1,few,TGCGCCAGCAGCCAAGATACAGGGTGGAACACTGAAGCTTTCTTT,CASSQDTGWNTEAFF
NA,TRBV5-1,TRBJ2-5,many,TGCGCCAGCAGCCCCCCCCGCGCGGGGTTTAGCCAAGAGACCCAGTACTTC,CASSPPRAGFSQETQYF
TRBD2,TRBV20-1,TRBJ2-1,NA,TGCAGTGCTAGAAAGACTAGCGGGAGAAATGAGCAGTTCTTC,CSARKTSGRNEQFF
NA,TRBV19,TRBJ1-2,few,TGTGCCAGTAGTATCGTGGGACAAGGTAACTATGGCTACACCTTC,CASSIVGQGNYGYTF
NA,TRBV15,TRBJ1-4,NA,TGTGCCACCAGCAGCGGGATTAATGAAAAACTGTTTTTT,CATSSGINEKLFF
NA,TRBV5-6,TRBJ1-1,many,TGTGCCAGCAACCCGGGAAGGAGGGACACTGAAGCTTTCTTT,CASNPGRRDTEAFF
NA,TRBV12-3/TRBV12-4,TRBJ2-3,NA,TGTGCCAGCAGTTCCAATAGGAAAGCTAGCACAGATACGCAGTATTTT,CASSSNRKASTDTQYF
TRBD2,TRBV24-1,TRBJ2-1,few,TGTGCCACCAGTGACCTAGCGGGAGTTAAGGATGAGCAGTTCTTC,CATSDLAGVKDEQFF
NA,TRBV12-3/TRBV12-4,TRBJ1-1,NA,TGTGCCAGCATCTCGGGGGGGCTCCCTTTTGAAGCTTTCTTT,CASISGGLPFEAFF
TRBD2,TRBV20-1,TRBJ2-3,NA,TGCAGTGCTAGAACGCCTAGCGGGATCACAGATACGCAGTATTTT,CSARTPSGITDTQYF
TRBD2,TRBV20-1,TRBJ2-3,many,TGCAGTGCTAGAGATCCCAGCGGTCTAGCGGCAGATACGCAGTATTTT,CSARDPSGLAADTQYF